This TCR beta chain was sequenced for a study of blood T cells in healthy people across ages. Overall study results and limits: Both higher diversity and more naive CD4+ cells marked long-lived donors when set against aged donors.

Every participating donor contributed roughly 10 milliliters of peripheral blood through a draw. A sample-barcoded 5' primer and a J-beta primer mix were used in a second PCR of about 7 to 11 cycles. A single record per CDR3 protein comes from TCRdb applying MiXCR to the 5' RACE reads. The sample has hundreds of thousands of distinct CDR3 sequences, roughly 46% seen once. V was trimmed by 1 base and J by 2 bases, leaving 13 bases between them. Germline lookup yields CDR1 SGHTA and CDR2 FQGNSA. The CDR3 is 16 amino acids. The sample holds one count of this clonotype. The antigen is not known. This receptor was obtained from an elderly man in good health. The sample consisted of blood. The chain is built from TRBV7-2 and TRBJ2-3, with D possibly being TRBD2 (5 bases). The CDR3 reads CASSLGSSYYTDTQYF. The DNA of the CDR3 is TGTGCCAGCAGCTTAGGGTCTAGCTATTACACAGATACGCAGTATTTT. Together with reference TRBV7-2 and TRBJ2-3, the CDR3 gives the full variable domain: GAGVSQSPSNKVTEKGKDVELRCDPISGHTALYWYRQSLGQGLEFLIYFQGNSAPDKSGLPSDRFSAERTGGSVSTLTIQRTQQEDSAVYLCASSLGSSYYTDTQYFGPGTRLTVL.